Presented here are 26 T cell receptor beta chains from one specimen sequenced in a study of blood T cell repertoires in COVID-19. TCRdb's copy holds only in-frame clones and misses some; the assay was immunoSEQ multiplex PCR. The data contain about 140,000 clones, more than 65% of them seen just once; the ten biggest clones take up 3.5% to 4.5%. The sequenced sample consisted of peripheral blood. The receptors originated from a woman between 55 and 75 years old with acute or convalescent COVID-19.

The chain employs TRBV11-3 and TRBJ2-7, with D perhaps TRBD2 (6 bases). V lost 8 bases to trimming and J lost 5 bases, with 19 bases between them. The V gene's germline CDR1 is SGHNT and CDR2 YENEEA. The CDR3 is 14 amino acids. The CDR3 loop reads CASSKLAIMHEQYF. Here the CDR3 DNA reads TGTGCCAGCTCGAAGCTAGCGATAATGCACGAGCAGTACTTC.

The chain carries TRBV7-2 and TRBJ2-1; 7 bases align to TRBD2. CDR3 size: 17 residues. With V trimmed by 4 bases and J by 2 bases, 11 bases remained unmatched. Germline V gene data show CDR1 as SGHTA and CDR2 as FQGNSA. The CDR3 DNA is TGTGCCAGCAGCTCAGCACCGCTAGCGGTTCCCTACAATGAGCAGTTCTTC. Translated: CASSSAPLAVPYNEQFF. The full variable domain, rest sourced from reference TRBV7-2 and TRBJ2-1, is GAGVSQSPSNKVTEKGKDVELRCDPISGHTALYWYRQSLGQGLEFLIYFQGNSAPDKSGLPSDRFSAERTGGSVSTLTIQRTQQEDSAVYLCASSSAPLAVPYNEQFFGPGTRLTVL.

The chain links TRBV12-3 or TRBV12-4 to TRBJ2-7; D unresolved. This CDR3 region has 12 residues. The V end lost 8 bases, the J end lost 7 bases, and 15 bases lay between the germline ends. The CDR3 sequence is CASGLFFLEQYF. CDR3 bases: TGTGCCAGCGGTCTATTCTTCTTAGAGCAGTACTTC.

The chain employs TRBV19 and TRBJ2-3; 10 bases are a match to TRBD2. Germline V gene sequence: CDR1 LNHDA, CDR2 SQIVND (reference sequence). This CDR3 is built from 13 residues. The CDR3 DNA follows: TGTGCGACAAACCTAGCGGGAGTAGATACGCAGTATTTT. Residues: CATNLAGVDTQYF.

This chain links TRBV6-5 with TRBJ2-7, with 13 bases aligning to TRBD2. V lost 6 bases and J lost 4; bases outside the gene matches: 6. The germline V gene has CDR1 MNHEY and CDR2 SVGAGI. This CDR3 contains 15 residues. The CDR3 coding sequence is TGTGCCAGCAGAACTAGCGGGAGGGCCCCATACGAGCAGTACTTC. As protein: CASRTSGRAPYEQYF.

In DNA form, the CDR3 reads TGTGCCAGCAGTTTACCCCCCGGCACAGATACGCAGTATTTT. This encodes CASSLPPGTDTQYF. The V call is TRBV28, the J call TRBJ2-3; D ambiguous. The ends were cut back, 2 bases at V and 1 base at J, with 7 bases in the middle. The length of the CDR3 is 14 residues. The germline V gene has CDR1 MDHEN and CDR2 SYDVKM.

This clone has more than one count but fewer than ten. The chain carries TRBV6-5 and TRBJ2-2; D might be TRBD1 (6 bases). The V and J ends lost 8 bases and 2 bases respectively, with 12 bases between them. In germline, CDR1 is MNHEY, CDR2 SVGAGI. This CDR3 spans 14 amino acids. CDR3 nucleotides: TGTGCCAGCCAACAGGGCCCAAACACCGGGGAGCTGTTTTTT. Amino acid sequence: CASQQGPNTGELFF.

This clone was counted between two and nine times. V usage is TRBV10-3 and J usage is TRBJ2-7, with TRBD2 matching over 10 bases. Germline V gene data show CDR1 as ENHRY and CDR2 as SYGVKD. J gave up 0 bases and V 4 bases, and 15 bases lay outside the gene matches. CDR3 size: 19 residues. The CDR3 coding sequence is TGTGCCATCAGTGGAGACGAAGGTAGAAGCGGGAGGGTCTCCTACGAGCAGTACTTC. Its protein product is CAISGDEGRSGRVSYEQYF.

The chain's CDR3 is CASSQGGSAGFVGEQFF. CDR3 in DNA: TGTGCCAGCAGCCAAGGCGGTTCGGCGGGATTTGTGGGGGAGCAGTTCTTC. The gene calls are TRBV3-1 (or the pseudogene TRBV3-2) and TRBJ2-1, with D perhaps matching TRBD2 (6 bases). V was pared by 1 base and J by 10 bases, with 23 bases between. CDR1 is LGHDT and CDR2 is YNNKEL in the germline V gene (reference sequence). The CDR3 sequence is 17 residues long.

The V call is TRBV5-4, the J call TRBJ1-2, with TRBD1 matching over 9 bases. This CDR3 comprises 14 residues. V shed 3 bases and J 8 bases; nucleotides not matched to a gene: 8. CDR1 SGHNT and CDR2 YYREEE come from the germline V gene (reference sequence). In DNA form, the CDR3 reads TGTGCCAGCAGCTCCTGGGACAGGGCTAGAGGCTACACCTTC. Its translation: CASSSWDRARGYTF.

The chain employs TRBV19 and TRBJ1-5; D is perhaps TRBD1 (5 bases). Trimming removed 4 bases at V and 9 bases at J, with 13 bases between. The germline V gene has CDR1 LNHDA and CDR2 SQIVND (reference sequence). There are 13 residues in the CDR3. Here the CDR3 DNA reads TGTGCCAGTAGTACCCGGGGGGGAGGGCCCCAGCATTTT. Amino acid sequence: CASSTRGGGPQHF.

The CDR3 loop reads CASSWDRGRSQPQHF. The DNA for the CDR3 is TGTGCCAGCAGTTGGGACAGGGGGCGTAGTCAGCCCCAGCATTTT. This chain links TRBV6-2 or TRBV6-3 with TRBJ1-5, with TRBD1 identical over 12 bases. The CDR3 sequence is 15 residues long. V dropped 4 bases and J dropped 6; count of bases not matched to a gene: 4. Germline assignment: CDR1 MNHEY and CDR2 SVGEGT.

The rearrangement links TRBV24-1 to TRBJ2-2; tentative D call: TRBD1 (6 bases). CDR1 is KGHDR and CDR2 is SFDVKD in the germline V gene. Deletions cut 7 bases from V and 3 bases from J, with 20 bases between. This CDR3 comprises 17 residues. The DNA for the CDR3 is TGTGCCACCAGCCCTGGGGGCAGGGGATTTTACACCGGGGAGCTGTTTTTT. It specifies CATSPGGRGFYTGELFF.

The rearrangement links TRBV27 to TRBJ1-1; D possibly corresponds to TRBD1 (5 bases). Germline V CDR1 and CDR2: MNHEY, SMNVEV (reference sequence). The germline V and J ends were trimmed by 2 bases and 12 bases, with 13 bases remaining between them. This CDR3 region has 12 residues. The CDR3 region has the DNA TGTGCCAGCAGTTTAGGGGGGTACCGACCTTTCTTT. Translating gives CASSLGGYRPFF.

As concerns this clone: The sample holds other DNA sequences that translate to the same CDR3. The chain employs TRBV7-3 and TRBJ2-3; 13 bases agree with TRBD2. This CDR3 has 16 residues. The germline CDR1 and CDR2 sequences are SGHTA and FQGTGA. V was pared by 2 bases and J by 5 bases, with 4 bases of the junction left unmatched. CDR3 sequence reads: CASSLGLAGVGDTQYF. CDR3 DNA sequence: TGTGCCAGCAGCTTAGGACTAGCGGGAGTAGGAGATACGCAGTATTTT.

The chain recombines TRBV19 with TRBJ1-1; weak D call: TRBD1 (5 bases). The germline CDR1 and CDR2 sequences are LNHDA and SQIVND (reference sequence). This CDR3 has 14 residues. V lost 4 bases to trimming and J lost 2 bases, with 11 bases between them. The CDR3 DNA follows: TGTGCCAGTAGTACGCAGGGAGGTAACACTGAAGCTTTCTTT. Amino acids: CASSTQGGNTEAFF.

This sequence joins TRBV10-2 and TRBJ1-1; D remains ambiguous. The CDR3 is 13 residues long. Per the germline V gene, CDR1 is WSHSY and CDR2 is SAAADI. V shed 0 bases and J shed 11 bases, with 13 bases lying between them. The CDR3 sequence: CASSESPGLRAFF. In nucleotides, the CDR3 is TGCGCCAGCAGTGAGTCTCCGGGGTTAAGGGCTTTCTTT.

Here the CDR3 DNA reads TGTGCCAGCAGCCAAGTAAGCAGGGAAATCAATCAGCCCCAGCATTTT. Encoded protein: CASSQVSREINQPQHF. The V call is TRBV3-1 (or the pseudogene TRBV3-2), the J call TRBJ1-5; TRBD1 is a possible D gene (5 bases). Germline CDR1 reads LGHDT; CDR2 reads YNNKEL (reference sequence). CDR3 length: 16 amino acids. Trimming left V 1 base short and J 3 bases short, with 13 bases between.

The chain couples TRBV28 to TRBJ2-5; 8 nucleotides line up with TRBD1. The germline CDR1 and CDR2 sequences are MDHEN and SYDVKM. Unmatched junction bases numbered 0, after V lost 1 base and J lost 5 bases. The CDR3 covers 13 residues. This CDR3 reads CASSLYRGETQYF. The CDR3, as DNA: TGTGCCAGCAGTTTATACAGGGGGGAGACCCAGTACTTC.

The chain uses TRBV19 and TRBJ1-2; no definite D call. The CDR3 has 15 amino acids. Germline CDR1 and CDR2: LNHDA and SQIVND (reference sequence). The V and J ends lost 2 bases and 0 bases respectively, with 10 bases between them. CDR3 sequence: CASSISALANYGYTF. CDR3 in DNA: TGTGCCAGTAGTATATCCGCCCTAGCTAACTATGGCTACACCTTC.

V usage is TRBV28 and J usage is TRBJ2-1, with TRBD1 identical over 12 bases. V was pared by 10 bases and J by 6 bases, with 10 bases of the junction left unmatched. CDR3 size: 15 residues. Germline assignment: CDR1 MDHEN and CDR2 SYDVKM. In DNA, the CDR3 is TGTGCCACCGCTCTGGGGACAGGGGGCCGCAATGAGCAGTTCTTC. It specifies CATALGTGGRNEQFF. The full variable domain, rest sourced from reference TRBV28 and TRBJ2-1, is DVKVTQSSRYLVKRTGEKVFLECVQDMDHENMFWYRQDPGLGLRLIYFSYDVKMKEKGDIPEGYSVSREKKERFSLILESASTNQTSMYLCATALGTGGRNEQFFGPGTRLTVL.

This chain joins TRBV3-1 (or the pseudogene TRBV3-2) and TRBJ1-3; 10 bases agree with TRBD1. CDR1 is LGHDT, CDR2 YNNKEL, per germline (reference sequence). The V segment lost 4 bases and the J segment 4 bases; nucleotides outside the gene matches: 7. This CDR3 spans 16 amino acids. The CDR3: CASSLRDRGGGNTIYF. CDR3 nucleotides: TGTGCCAGCAGCCTCCGGGACAGGGGAGGAGGAAACACCATATATTTT.

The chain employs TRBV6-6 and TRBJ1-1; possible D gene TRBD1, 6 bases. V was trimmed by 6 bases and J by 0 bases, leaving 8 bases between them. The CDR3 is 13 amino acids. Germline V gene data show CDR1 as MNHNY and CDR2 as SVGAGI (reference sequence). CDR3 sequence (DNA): TGTGCCAGCAGACCAGGGGTGAACACTGAAGCTTTCTTT. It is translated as CASRPGVNTEAFF.

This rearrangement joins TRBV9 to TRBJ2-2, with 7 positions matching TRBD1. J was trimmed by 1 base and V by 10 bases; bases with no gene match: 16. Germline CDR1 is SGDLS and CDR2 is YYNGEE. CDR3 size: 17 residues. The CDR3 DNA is TGTGCCTCCGCCGTATCGCCGGGACAGCGGAACACCGGGGAGCTGTTTTTT. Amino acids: CASAVSPGQRNTGELFF.

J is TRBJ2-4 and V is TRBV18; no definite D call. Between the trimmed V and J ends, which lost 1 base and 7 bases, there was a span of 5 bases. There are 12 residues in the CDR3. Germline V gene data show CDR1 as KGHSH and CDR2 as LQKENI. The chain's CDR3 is CASSPRNNIQYF. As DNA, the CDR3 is TGTGCCAGCTCACCACGTAATAACATTCAGTACTTC.

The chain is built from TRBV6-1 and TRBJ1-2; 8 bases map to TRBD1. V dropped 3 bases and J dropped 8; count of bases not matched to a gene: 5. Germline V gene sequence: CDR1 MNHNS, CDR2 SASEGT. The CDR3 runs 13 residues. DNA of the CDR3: TGTGCCAGCAGTGAGGGGGGACAGGAAGGCTACACCTTC. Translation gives CASSEGGQEGYTF.